A single sample is the source of the 9 T cell receptor beta chains below, sequenced in a study of monozygotic twins with inflammatory bowel disease. With the 5' RACE reads reprocessed, TCRdb shows one record per CDR3 protein and no DNA. Here the sample table reports more than 300,000 distinct CDR3 sequences. The source material was blood. These receptors all stem from a human donor with ulcerative colitis or Crohn's disease, or a healthy co-twin of an affected twin (not recorded which).

The chain employs TRBV4-2 and TRBJ2-5; TCRdb names TRBD1, which stays unverified in the absence of DNA. CDR3 length: 17 residues. Germline V gene lookup returns CDR1 LGHNA and CDR2 YNFKEQ. Here the CDR3 reads CASSQPRGQGGMETQYF.

V usage is TRBV2 and J usage is TRBJ2-3; checking the TCRdb D call of TRBD2 is not possible without DNA. Germline CDR1 is SNHLY and CDR2 is FYNNEI. The CDR3 loop spans 16 amino acids. CDR3: CASSEESGGASDTQYF.

The V gene is TRBV24-1, the J gene TRBJ2-1; without DNA, the TCRdb call of TRBD1 cannot be checked. The CDR3 has 12 residues. Germline CDR1 reads KGHDR; CDR2 reads SFDVKD. This CDR3 reads CATSDPLGEQFF.

V usage is TRBV12-3 or TRBV12-4 and J usage is TRBJ2-7; TCRdb's D call, TRBD1, is unchecked because there is no DNA. The CDR3 is made up of 14 amino acids. CDR3 loop: CASSLGSGGGEQYF.

J is TRBJ1-5 and V is TRBV7-2; TCRdb proposes TRBD1, but this gene call is untestable without DNA. This CDR3 has 15 amino acids. CDR1 and CDR2 from the germline V gene are SGHTA and FQGNSA. The CDR3 here is CASSSTGTINQPQHF.

This chain links TRBV27 with TRBJ2-7; the D call of TRBD2 rests on TCRdb alone, since no DNA is present to check it. Germline CDR1 and CDR2: MNHEY and SMNVEV (reference sequence). This CDR3 region has 17 residues. CDR3 protein: CASSGPIRTGISYEQYF.

V is TRBV7-3 and J is TRBJ1-1. Per the germline V gene, CDR1 is SGHTA and CDR2 is FQGTGA. CDR3 length: 13 residues. The CDR3 is CASSPTLGTEAFF.

The chain joins TRBV18 to TRBJ1-1; TCRdb's D call, TRBD1, is unchecked because there is no DNA. The CDR3 sequence is 16 residues long. Germline V gene data show CDR1 as KGHSH and CDR2 as LQKENI. CDR3 residues: CASSPKDRDLRGEAFF.

The gene calls are TRBV5-1 and TRBJ2-4; TCRdb proposes TRBD1, but this gene call is untestable without DNA. Germline V gives CDR1 SGHRS, CDR2 YFSETQ. This CDR3 contains 15 residues. The CDR3 here is CASSLVLAGGADQYF.